These T cell receptor beta chains were read from a single sample in a study of blood T cell repertoires in COVID-19. Clones were read by immunoSEQ multiplex PCR, and TCRdb kept only the in-frame ones, dropping some. This table has approximately 200,000 clones, about 85% appearing once. Material for sequencing was PBMCs or T cells enriched from blood (not recorded which). These receptors originate from a man aged 40-50 years who had recovered from COVID-19. The CDR3 runs from the conserved cysteine through the conserved F or W. The D gene is left open where the match is weak. Clone size is shown for a subset of rows, as once, few, many or a class of expanded clone.

len | abundance | j_gene | d_gene | v_gene | CDR3aa | CDR3nt
14 | . | TRBJ1-2 | . | TRBV28 | CASSSLGADYGYTF | TGTGCCAGCAGTTCGTTGGGGGCTGACTATGGCTACACCTTC
13 | once | TRBJ1-5 | . | TRBV28 | CASRRGNNQPQHF | TGTGCCAGCAGGCGAGGGAACAATCAGCCCCAGCATTTT
13 | few | TRBJ2-7 | TRBD2 | TRBV6-5 | CASTGSGRNEQYF | TGTGCCAGCACCGGTAGCGGGAGGAACGAGCAGTACTTC
10 | . | TRBJ1-2 | . | TRBV20-1 | CSARGGGYTF | TGCAGTGCTAGGGGGGGAGGCTACACCTTC
15 | . | TRBJ2-7 | TRBD2 | TRBV10-2 | CASSESSGTIYEQYF | TGCGCCAGCAGTGAGTCTAGCGGGACAATCTACGAGCAGTACTTC
16 | . | TRBJ2-7 | TRBD2 | TRBV27 | CASSLSRLAVGDEQYF | TGTGCCAGCAGTTTATCGAGGCTAGCGGTGGGCGACGAGCAGTACTTC
15 | . | TRBJ2-3 | . | TRBV2 | CASRRSSIDTDTQYF | TGTGCCAGCAGAAGGAGTAGCATCGACACAGATACGCAGTATTTT
15 | . | TRBJ2-5 | TRBD2 | TRBV27 | CASSRAGALQETQYF | TGTGCCAGCAGCCGGGCGGGAGCCCTCCAAGAGACCCAGTACTTC
14 | . | TRBJ2-1 | TRBD1 | TRBV5-6 | CASSLQGNYNEQFF | TGTGCCAGCAGCTTACAGGGGAACTACAATGAGCAGTTCTTC
17 | . | TRBJ2-1 | TRBD1 | TRBV2 | CASIRSQTGWSGNEQFF | TGTGCCAGCATCCGATCCCAGACAGGGTGGAGCGGTAATGAGCAGTTCTTC
15 | . | TRBJ1-2 | TRBD1 | TRBV25-1 | CASSATGQGNHGYTF | TGTGCCAGCAGTGCCACGGGACAGGGGAATCATGGCTACACCTTC
12 | once | TRBJ2-7 | TRBD2 | TRBV27 | CASNGRAYEQYF | TGTGCCAGCAACGGGAGGGCCTACGAGCAGTACTTC
13 | once | TRBJ2-3 | . | TRBV11-2 | CASSFFPADTQYF | TGTGCCAGCAGCTTTTTTCCTGCGGATACGCAGTATTTT
14 | . | TRBJ1-4 | TRBD1 | TRBV2 | CASRGGTGNEKLFF | TGTGCCAGCAGGGGGGGGACAGGGAATGAAAAACTGTTTTTT
17 | . | TRBJ1-6 | TRBD1 | TRBV7-9 | CASSHGDRASYNSPLHF | TGTGCCAGCAGCCACGGGGACAGGGCCTCCTATAATTCACCCCTCCACTTT
15 | . | TRBJ2-2 | TRBD1 | TRBV4-2 | CASSPGGTNTGELFF | TGTGCCAGCAGCCCAGGGGGAACGAACACCGGGGAGCTGTTTTTT
14 | . | TRBJ1-1 | TRBD1 | TRBV27 | CASSLAGGPLKAFF | TGTGCCAGCAGTTTGGCAGGGGGGCCACTAAAAGCTTTCTTT
13 | few | TRBJ2-3 | . | TRBV30 | CAGMAGFTDTQYF | TGTGCCGGGATGGCGGGCTTCACAGATACGCAGTATTTT
16 | once | TRBJ1-1 | TRBD1 | TRBV5-1 | CASSPLTTGAPTEAFF | TGCGCCAGCAGCCCTCTAACGACAGGGGCGCCCACTGAAGCTTTCTTT
15 | . | TRBJ2-7 | TRBD1 | TRBV28 | CASSHRRTGAREQYF | TGTGCCAGCAGCCACCGAAGGACAGGGGCCCGCGAGCAGTACTTC
17 | . | TRBJ2-7 | TRBD1 | TRBV24-1 | CATIPGWGQAPIHEQYF | TGTGCCACCATCCCTGGGTGGGGACAGGCTCCTATCCACGAGCAGTACTTC
16 | once | TRBJ2-7 | TRBD2 | TRBV18 | CASSQSGTKAAGEQYF | TGTGCCAGCTCACAAAGCGGGACGAAGGCGGCCGGGGAGCAGTACTTC
12 | once | TRBJ1-3 | . | TRBV4-1 | CASSPIGATIYF | TGCGCCAGCAGCCCGATAGGAGCCACCATATATTTT
15 | few | TRBJ1-6 | . | TRBV5-1 | CASSLGVSDNSPLHF | TGCGCCAGCAGCTTAGGAGTCAGTGATAATTCACCCCTCCACTTT
11 | few | TRBJ1-5 | . | TRBV5-1 | CARYSNQPQHF | TGCGCCAGATATAGCAATCAGCCCCAGCATTTT
14 | . | TRBJ2-2 | TRBD2 | TRBV29-1 | CSVGLAANTGELFF | TGCAGCGTTGGACTAGCGGCAAACACCGGGGAGCTGTTTTTT
14 | once | TRBJ2-2 | . | TRBV24-1 | CATSDPTNTGELFF | TGTGCCACCAGTGATCCCACAAACACCGGGGAGCTGTTTTTT
15 | . | TRBJ2-2 | TRBD2 | TRBV24-1 | CATSQTSGNTGELFF | TGTGCCACCAGTCAGACTAGCGGCAACACCGGGGAGCTGTTTTTT
13 | once | TRBJ2-5 | . | TRBV28 | CASSSRVQETQYF | TGTGCCAGCAGTTCGCGGGTACAAGAGACCCAGTACTTC
13 | . | TRBJ2-3 | . | TRBV3-1/TRBV3-2 | CASSGTAKDTQYF | TGTGCCAGCTCCGGGACTGCCAAAGATACGCAGTATTTT
15 | . | TRBJ1-1 | . | TRBV25-1 | CASSELDSMNTEAFF | TGTGCCAGCAGTGAACTTGACAGTATGAACACTGAAGCTTTCTTT
13 | . | TRBJ2-1 | TRBD1 | TRBV5-4 | CASSFRDRGVAFF | TGTGCCAGCAGCTTCCGTGACAGGGGAGTTGCGTTCTTC
16 | . | TRBJ2-7 | TRBD2 | TRBV20-1 | CSASALSSGLLYEQYF | TGCAGTGCTAGTGCGCTTTCTAGCGGACTCCTCTACGAGCAGTACTTC
16 | . | TRBJ2-1 | TRBD2 | TRBV6-6 | CASTYLGTSRASEQFF | TGTGCCAGCACATACCTCGGGACTAGCAGGGCCAGTGAGCAGTTCTTC
14 | . | TRBJ1-5 | . | TRBV7-9 | CASSRGLGDQPQHF | TGTGCCAGCAGCCGAGGACTCGGGGATCAGCCCCAGCATTTT
16 | . | TRBJ2-3 | TRBD2 | TRBV9 | CASSVGLAGVRDTQYF | TGTGCCAGCAGCGTTGGACTAGCGGGGGTCAGGGATACGCAGTATTTT
16 | . | TRBJ2-1 | TRBD2 | TRBV18 | CASSPTGTSGTNEQFF | TGTGCCAGCTCACCGACGGGGACTAGCGGGACCAATGAGCAGTTCTTC
14 | . | TRBJ2-1 | . | TRBV25-1 | CASSAYRLDNEQFF | TGTGCCAGCAGTGCTTATCGACTTGACAATGAGCAGTTCTTC
14 | . | TRBJ1-1 | . | TRBV6-5 | CASSYSRQAIEAFF | TGTGCCAGCAGTTACAGTAGACAGGCCATTGAAGCTTTCTTT
15 | . | TRBJ2-2 | . | TRBV9 | CASSRGVVVTGELFF | TGTGCCAGCAGCAGAGGCGTAGTCGTCACCGGGGAGCTGTTTTTT
15 | many | TRBJ1-6 | TRBD1 | TRBV7-2 | CASSPRQGRNSPLHF | TGTGCCAGCAGCCCACGACAGGGCCGAAATTCACCCCTCCACTTT
16 | . | TRBJ1-1 | . | TRBV7-2 | CASSQRSGLSHTEAFF | TGTGCCAGCAGCCAACGGTCAGGCCTGAGTCACACTGAAGCTTTCTTT
14 | many | TRBJ1-5 | . | TRBV6-2/TRBV6-3 | CASSPHEVSQPQHF | TGTGCCAGCAGTCCCCACGAGGTAAGCCAGCCCCAGCATTTT
15 | . | TRBJ1-4 | TRBD1 | TRBV11-2 | CASRAPGGSEEKLFF | TGTGCCAGCAGGGCCCCAGGGGGAAGTGAGGAAAAACTGTTTTTT
17 | . | TRBJ1-6 | . | TRBV7-8 | CASSSQGRGRDNSPLHF | TGTGCCAGCAGCTCCCAGGGCAGGGGAAGAGATAATTCACCCCTCCACTTT
15 | . | TRBJ1-2 | . | TRBV4-3 | CASSLTVTSLYGYTF | TGCGCCAGCAGCCTCACCGTAACTTCTCTCTATGGCTACACCTTC
15 | . | TRBJ2-7 | . | TRBV30 | CAWKRSGTPTYEQYF | TGTGCCTGGAAAAGATCCGGGACTCCAACCTACGAGCAGTACTTC
16 | . | TRBJ2-2 | . | TRBV7-9 | CASSLGARANTGELFF | TGTGCCAGCAGCTTAGGAGCCAGGGCGAACACCGGGGAGCTGTTTTTT